Here is one T cell receptor (beta chain) with its context. What it binds is not known. V dropped 3 bases and J dropped 0 bases, with 13 bases sitting between them. Germline-derived CDR1 and CDR2 are SGHDT and YYEEEE. The CDR3 contains 16 residues. The sample originates from a study of shared clonotypes between healthy human individuals. CD4+ cells yielded CD45RA+ naive and CD45RA-negative memory subsets. Points from the study as a whole: Despite large depth, sorted-subset datasets appeared incompletely sequenced.

Generated by immunoSEQ multiplex PCR, the TCRdb table keeps only in-frame clones and is missing some. The sample records around 1.5 million clones, around 98% being singletons. The specimen sequenced was naive CD4+ T cells sorted from blood. Subset indicated: CD45RA+ positively selected. The chain carries TRBV5-6 and TRBJ1-5; possible D gene TRBD1, 5 bases. This receptor was taken from a man aged 30 to 39 in good health. CDR3 DNA sequence: TGTGCCAGCAGCTCTTTGGCAGGGATTAGCAATCAGCCCCAGCATTTT. This sequence encodes CASSSLAGISNQPQHF.